These T cell receptor beta chains were read from a single sample in a study of PD-1 blockade in classical Hodgkin lymphoma. Measured with immunoSEQ multiplex PCR; TCRdb has only the in-frame clones, and not every one. The sample lists tens of thousands of clones; approximately 90% were seen once. Sequenced here: peripheral blood mononuclear cells (PBMCs), sampled before the fourth cycle of nivolumab. These receptors originate from a human donor with classical Hodgkin lymphoma. CDR3s leave out the opening cysteine and the closing phenylalanine or tryptophan. A D gene is named only where the DNA matches it firmly. The listing skips clone size in some rows; elsewhere it reads once, few, many or a size class.

d_gene: TRBD2
v_gene: TRBV7-9
abundance: .
j_gene: TRBJ2-1
CDR3aa: ASSFWEGLGDEQF

d_gene: .
v_gene: TRBV20-1
abundance: .
j_gene: TRBJ2-7
CDR3aa: SAGQGCEQY

d_gene: .
v_gene: TRBV6-5
abundance: .
j_gene: TRBJ1-1
CDR3aa: ASSIGNTEAF

d_gene: .
v_gene: TRBV4-1
abundance: .
j_gene: TRBJ1-1
CDR3aa: ASSQVYGNTEAF

d_gene: .
v_gene: TRBV19
abundance: medium-sized
j_gene: TRBJ2-2
CDR3aa: ASSTAVWGTGELF

d_gene: .
v_gene: TRBV10-2
abundance: .
j_gene: TRBJ1-4
CDR3aa: ASSESIATNEKLF

d_gene: .
v_gene: TRBV19
abundance: .
j_gene: TRBJ2-1
CDR3aa: ASTRYNEQF

d_gene: .
v_gene: TRBV7-3
abundance: .
j_gene: TRBJ1-2
CDR3aa: ASSLTTVDGHT

d_gene: .
v_gene: TRBV10-3
abundance: .
j_gene: TRBJ1-5
CDR3aa: ANQQGPGEPQH

d_gene: .
v_gene: TRBV7-2
abundance: .
j_gene: TRBJ1-2
CDR3aa: ASSLPGEVGYT

d_gene: .
v_gene: TRBV10-3
abundance: .
j_gene: TRBJ2-7
CDR3aa: AISEGQYYEQY

d_gene: TRBD1
v_gene: TRBV6-6
abundance: .
j_gene: TRBJ1-1
CDR3aa: ASSYTKDRTTEAF

d_gene: TRBD2
v_gene: TRBV5-8
abundance: .
j_gene: TRBJ2-2
CDR3aa: ASSSGLAGPTSGGELF

d_gene: .
v_gene: TRBV5-1
abundance: .
j_gene: TRBJ2-5
CDR3aa: ASVWAQY

d_gene: .
v_gene: TRBV6-5
abundance: .
j_gene: TRBJ1-4
CDR3aa: ASSYGYTTNEKLF

d_gene: .
v_gene: TRBV7-9
abundance: .
j_gene: TRBJ2-1
CDR3aa: ASVRPGGRYNEQF

d_gene: TRBD1
v_gene: TRBV7-9
abundance: .
j_gene: TRBJ2-3
CDR3aa: ASSLTGLGDTQY

d_gene: TRBD2
v_gene: TRBV6-4
abundance: .
j_gene: TRBJ2-1
CDR3aa: ASKSPPERELNEQF

d_gene: .
v_gene: TRBV27
abundance: .
j_gene: TRBJ2-3
CDR3aa: ASSLQNTDTQY

d_gene: .
v_gene: TRBV19
abundance: .
j_gene: TRBJ1-1
CDR3aa: ASSTIRDTEAF

d_gene: .
v_gene: TRBV5-4
abundance: .
j_gene: TRBJ2-6
CDR3aa: ASSSQRSGANVLT

d_gene: .
v_gene: TRBV30
abundance: .
j_gene: TRBJ1-2
CDR3aa: AWSVRIGYT